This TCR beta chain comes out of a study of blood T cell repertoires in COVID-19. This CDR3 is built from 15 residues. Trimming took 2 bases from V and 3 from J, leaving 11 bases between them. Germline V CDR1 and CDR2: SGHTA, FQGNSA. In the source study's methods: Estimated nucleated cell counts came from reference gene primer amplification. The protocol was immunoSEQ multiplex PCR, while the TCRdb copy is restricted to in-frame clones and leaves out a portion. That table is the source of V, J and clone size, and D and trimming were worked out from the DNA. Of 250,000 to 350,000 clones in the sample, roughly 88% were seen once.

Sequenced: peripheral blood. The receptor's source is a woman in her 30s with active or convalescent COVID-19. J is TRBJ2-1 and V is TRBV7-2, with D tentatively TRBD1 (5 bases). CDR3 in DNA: TGTGCCAGCAGCTTATGGCAGGGTGACTACAATGAGCAGTTCTTC. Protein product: CASSLWQGDYNEQFF. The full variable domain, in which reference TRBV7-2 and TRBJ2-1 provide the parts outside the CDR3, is GAGVSQSPSNKVTEKGKDVELRCDPISGHTALYWYRQSLGQGLEFLIYFQGNSAPDKSGLPSDRFSAERTGGSVSTLTIQRTQQEDSAVYLCASSLWQGDYNEQFFGPGTRLTVL.